These T cell receptor beta chains were read from a single sample in a study of CD8+ T cells in alopecia areata. Sequencing was performed with immunoSEQ multiplex PCR; in TCRdb, only in-frame clones are kept and a portion is missing. The data show over 150,000 clones, with roughly 60% seen just once and 5.5% held by the top ten. The input for sequencing was CD4+ T cells sorted from blood, taken at week 24, from a patient treated with tofacitinib. The receptor set was obtained from a human donor with alopecia areata. Both conserved end residues are trimmed from each CDR3. The D gene is left open where the match is weak.

NA | TRBJ2-3 | TRBV7-3 | ASSPDGVTQY
TRBD1 | TRBJ2-7 | TRBV18 | ASSPETGQGY
NA | TRBJ2-1 | TRBV29-1 | SVQKGTPYNEQF
NA | TRBJ1-1 | TRBV5-1 | ASQATRGTEAF
TRBD1 | TRBJ2-6 | TRBV4-1 | ASSHGTVNSGANVLT
NA | TRBJ2-5 | TRBV5-1 | ASSLETQETQY
NA | TRBJ2-3 | TRBV20-1 | SASENQLY
NA | TRBJ2-4 | TRBV4-3 | ASSHGRENIQY
TRBD2 | TRBJ2-1 | TRBV7-2 | ASSPKRAGGSYNEQF
NA | TRBJ2-5 | TRBV7-2 | ASSLRGETQY
NA | TRBJ2-7 | TRBV21-1 | ASSKALGLAAYEQY
NA | TRBJ1-5 | TRBV5-4 | ASSLGPGVGQPQH
NA | TRBJ2-7 | TRBV10-3 | AIRDSVYEQY
NA | TRBJ1-2 | TRBV5-6 | ASSFGIGYT
NA | TRBJ2-5 | TRBV29-1 | SVTRGTQY
NA | TRBJ1-2 | TRBV4-1 | ASSQEGSGGYT
NA | TRBJ2-2 | TRBV7-2 | ASSLGGGTGELF
TRBD1 | TRBJ2-5 | TRBV7-9 | ASSSGTGAYRQY
NA | TRBJ2-3 | TRBV15 | ATSRDVTLRTDTQY
NA | TRBJ1-2 | TRBV9 | ASSVAIRDGYT
NA | TRBJ1-2 | TRBV29-1 | SVGQYGYT
NA | TRBJ1-5 | TRBV4-3 | ASSQGGQGRDQPQH
TRBD2 | TRBJ2-5 | TRBV7-8 | ASSSMTSAETQY
NA | TRBJ2-4 | TRBV30 | AWSEGQSTPWY
NA | TRBJ2-3 | TRBV2 | ASGDRSSTDTQY
NA | TRBJ2-3 | TRBV29-1 | SVEEGSTDTQY
NA | TRBJ1-1 | TRBV7-9 | ASSLQINTEAF
TRBD1 | TRBJ1-2 | TRBV30 | AWSRGHGYT
TRBD1 | TRBJ2-7 | TRBV28 | ASSSTGTGAYEQY
NA | TRBJ1-2 | TRBV27 | ASSPPGRNYGYT
NA | TRBJ2-7 | TRBV14 | ASSPLSDGTYEQY
TRBD1 | TRBJ2-3 | TRBV2 | ASTGTGVEDTQY
TRBD1 | TRBJ2-2 | TRBV23-1 | ASSRREKQGSSGELF
TRBD2 | TRBJ2-5 | TRBV5-4 | ASSLVASGRETQY
TRBD1 | TRBJ1-2 | TRBV29-1 | SAPGQGASGYT
TRBD1 | TRBJ2-1 | TRBV30 | AWTHRDRVGGELGNEQF